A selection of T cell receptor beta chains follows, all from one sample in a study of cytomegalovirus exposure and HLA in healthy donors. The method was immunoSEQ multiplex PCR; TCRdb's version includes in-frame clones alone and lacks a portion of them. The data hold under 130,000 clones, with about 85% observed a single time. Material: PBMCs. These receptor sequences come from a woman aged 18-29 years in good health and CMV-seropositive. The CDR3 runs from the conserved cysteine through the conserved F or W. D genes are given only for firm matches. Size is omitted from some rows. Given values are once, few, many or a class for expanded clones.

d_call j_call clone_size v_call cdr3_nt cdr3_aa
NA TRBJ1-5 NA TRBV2 TGTGCCAGCAGTGAGATGCAGAACAATCAGCCCCAGCATTTT CASSEMQNNQPQHF
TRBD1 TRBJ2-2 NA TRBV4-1 TGCGCCAGCAGCCAAGAAACAGGGGCCCCTATAAACACCGGGGAGCTGTTTTTT CASSQETGAPINTGELFF
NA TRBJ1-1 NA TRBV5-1 TGCGCCAGCAGCATCCAAAAGAACACTGAAGCTTTCTTT CASSIQKNTEAFF
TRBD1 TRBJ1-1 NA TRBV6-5 TGTGCCAGCAGCAAGGGGGCGGGTACTGAAGCTTTCTTT CASSKGAGTEAFF
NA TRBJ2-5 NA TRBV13 TGTGCCAGCAGCTTAGGTCGGAGGGTACTGGATGAGACCCAGTACTTC CASSLGRRVLDETQYF
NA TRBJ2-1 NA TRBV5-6 TGTGCCAGCAGCTCGGTTAGAGGATATGAGCAGTTCTTC CASSSVRGYEQFF
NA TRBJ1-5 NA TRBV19 TGTGCCAGTAGTATGGGTTCAGGGCGTGATCAGCCCCAGCATTTT CASSMGSGRDQPQHF
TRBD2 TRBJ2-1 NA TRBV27 TGTGCCAGCACCAAGCGGGAGGGCCATGCTGAGCAGTTCTTC CASTKREGHAEQFF
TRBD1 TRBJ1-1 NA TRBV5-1 TGCGCCAGCAGCCAGGGGGCCACTGAAGCTTTCTTT CASSQGATEAFF
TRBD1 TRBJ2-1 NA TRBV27 TGTGCCAGCATGGGACAGGGGCCCAATGAGCAGTTCTTC CASMGQGPNEQFF
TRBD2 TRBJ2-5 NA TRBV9 TGTGCCAGCAGCCCCAGCCCGTTCTTAGCGGGGCAAGAGACCCAGTACTTC CASSPSPFLAGQETQYF
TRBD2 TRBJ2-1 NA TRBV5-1 TGCGCCAGCAGCATCCCCGGGACTAGCGGGGGGGACCAGTTCTTC CASSIPGTSGGDQFF
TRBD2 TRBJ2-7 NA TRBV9 TGTGCCAGCAGCGGAGGGGGGACTAGCGGAGCCTACGAGCAGTACTTC CASSGGGTSGAYEQYF
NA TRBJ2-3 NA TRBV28 TGTGCCAGCAGTTTAGTCCTAGCGACTAGCACAGATACGCAGTATTTT CASSLVLATSTDTQYF
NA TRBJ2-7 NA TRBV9 TGTGCCAGCAGCGTAAGTACAGGGTACTACGAGCAGTACTTC CASSVSTGYYEQYF
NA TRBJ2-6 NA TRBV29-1 TGCAGCGTTGGACATCCCTCTGGGGCCAACGTCCTGACTTTC CSVGHPSGANVLTF
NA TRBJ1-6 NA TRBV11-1 TGTGCCAGCAGCTTAGCGCGCGGATCCTATAATTCACCCCTCCACTTT CASSLARGSYNSPLHF
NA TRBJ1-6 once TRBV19 TGTGCCAGCTCAGGGCAGAATTCACCCCTCCACTTT CASSGQNSPLHF
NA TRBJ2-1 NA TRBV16 TGTGCCAGCAGCCAATCGTACAGAAATGAGCAGTTCTTC CASSQSYRNEQFF
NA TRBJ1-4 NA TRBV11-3 TGTGCCAGCAGCTTTGTGGGGGCTGATACAACTAATGAAAAACTGTTTTTT CASSFVGADTTNEKLFF
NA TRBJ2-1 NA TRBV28 TGTGCCAGCGAACCACTCCTCCCAGCTGCGGGACGTACGATGAATGAGCAGTTCTTC CASEPLLPAAGRTMNEQFF
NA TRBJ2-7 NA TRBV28 TGTGCCAGCAGTTTAAATGCCGTCTCGGGTTACGAGCAGTACTTC CASSLNAVSGYEQYF
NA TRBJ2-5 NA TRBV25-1 TGTGCCAGCAGTGAATGGCGGGGAGACTCAGAGACCCAGTACTTC CASSEWRGDSETQYF
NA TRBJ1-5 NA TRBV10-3 TGTGCCATCAGCCTACAGGGCTATCAGCCCCAGCATTTT CAISLQGYQPQHF
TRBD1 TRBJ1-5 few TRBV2 TGTGCCAGCAGTGGCTGGGGACAGGGACACCAGCCCCAGCATTTT CASSGWGQGHQPQHF
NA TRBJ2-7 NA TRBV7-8 TGTGCCAGCAGCGCTCAAGGGGGTTGGGACGAGCAGTACTTC CASSAQGGWDEQYF
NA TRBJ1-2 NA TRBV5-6 TGTGCCAGCAGCTTGGGTACTAACTATGGCTACACCTTC CASSLGTNYGYTF
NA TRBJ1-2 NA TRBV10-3 TGTGCCATCAGCCAAAACTATGGCTACACCTTC CAISQNYGYTF
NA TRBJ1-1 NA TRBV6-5 TGTGCCAGCAGACCCTCCACCCGAGGGTCTGAAGCTTTCTTT CASRPSTRGSEAFF
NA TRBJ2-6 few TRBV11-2 TGTGCCAGCAGCTCAGTCGGGAAGAGTGGGGCCAACGTCCTGACTTTC CASSSVGKSGANVLTF
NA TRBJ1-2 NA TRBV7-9 TGTGCCAGCAGCGCCACAGGGTTCGACGGTGGCTACACCTTC CASSATGFDGGYTF
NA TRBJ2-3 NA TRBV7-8 TGTGCCAGCAGCTTCAGGGGGGTAAGCACAGATACGCAGTATTTT CASSFRGVSTDTQYF
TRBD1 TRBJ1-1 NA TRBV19 TGTGCCAGTAGGGATGGGGACAGGAGGTACACTGAAGCTTTCTTT CASRDGDRRYTEAFF
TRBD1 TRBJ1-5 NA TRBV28 TGTGCCAGCACCGCGGACAGGGGAGGCAATCAGCCCCAGCATTTT CASTADRGGNQPQHF
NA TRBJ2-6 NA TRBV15 TGTGCCACCAGCAGAGGGGGCTCCGGGGCCAACGTCCTGACTTTC CATSRGGSGANVLTF